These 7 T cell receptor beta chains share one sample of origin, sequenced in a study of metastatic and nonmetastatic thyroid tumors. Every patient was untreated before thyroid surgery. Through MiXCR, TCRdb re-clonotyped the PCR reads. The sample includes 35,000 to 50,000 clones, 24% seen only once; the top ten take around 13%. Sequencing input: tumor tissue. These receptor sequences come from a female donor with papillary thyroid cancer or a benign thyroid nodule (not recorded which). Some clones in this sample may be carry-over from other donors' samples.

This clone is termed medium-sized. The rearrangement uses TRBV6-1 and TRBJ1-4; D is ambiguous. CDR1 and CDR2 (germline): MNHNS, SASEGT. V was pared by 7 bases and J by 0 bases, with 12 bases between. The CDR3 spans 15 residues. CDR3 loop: CASNPSPATNEKLFF. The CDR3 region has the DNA TGTGCCAGCAATCCAAGCCCTGCAACTAATGAAAAACTGTTTTTT.

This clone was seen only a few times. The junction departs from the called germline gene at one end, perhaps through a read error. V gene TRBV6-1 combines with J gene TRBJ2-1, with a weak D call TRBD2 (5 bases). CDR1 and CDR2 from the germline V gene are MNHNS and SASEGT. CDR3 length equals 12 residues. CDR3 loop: CVSSIGEGAQFF. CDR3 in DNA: TGTGTCAGCAGTATCGGCGAGGGCGCGCAGTTCTTC.

The CDR3 loop reads CASSGTTDTQYF. Written as DNA, the CDR3 is TGCGCCAGCAGTGGGACCACAGATACGCAGTATTTT. The rearrangement uses TRBV10-1 and TRBJ2-3; D gene unclear. Germline CDR1 and CDR2: WNHNN and SYGVQD (reference sequence). This CDR3 comprises 12 residues. Trimming shortened V by 4 bases and J by 2 bases, and 4 bases separated the two germline ends.

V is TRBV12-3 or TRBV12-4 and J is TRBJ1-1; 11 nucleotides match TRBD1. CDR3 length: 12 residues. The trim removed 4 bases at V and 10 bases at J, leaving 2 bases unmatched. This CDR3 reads CASSWDRGAAFF. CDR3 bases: TGTGCCAGCAGTTGGGACAGGGGGGCAGCTTTCTTT.

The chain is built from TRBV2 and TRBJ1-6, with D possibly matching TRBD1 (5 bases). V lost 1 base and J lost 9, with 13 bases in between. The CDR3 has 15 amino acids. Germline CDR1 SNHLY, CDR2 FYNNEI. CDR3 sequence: CASSEVAQVFSPLHF. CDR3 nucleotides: TGTGCCAGCAGTGAAGTCGCACAGGTGTTTTCACCCCTCCACTTT.

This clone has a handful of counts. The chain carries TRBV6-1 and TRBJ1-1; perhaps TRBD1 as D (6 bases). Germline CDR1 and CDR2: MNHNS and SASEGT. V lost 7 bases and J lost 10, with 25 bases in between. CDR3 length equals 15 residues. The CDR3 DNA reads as TGTGCCAGCATCCCCCAGGGGACACTTATCAACCCAGCTTTCTTT. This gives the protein CASIPQGTLINPAFF.

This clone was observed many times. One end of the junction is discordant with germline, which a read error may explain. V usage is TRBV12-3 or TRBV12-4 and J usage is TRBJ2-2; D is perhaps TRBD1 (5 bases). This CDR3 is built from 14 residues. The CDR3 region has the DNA TGTGCCAGCAGTTTGGACAAGCCCACCAGGGAGCTGTTTTTT. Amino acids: CASSLDKPTRELFF.